This paragraph covers one TCR beta chain sequence. MiXCR, run by TCRdb on the RT-PCR reads, gives a single entry per CDR3 protein. The sample records over 350,000 distinct CDR3 sequences, about a sixth being singletons. Germline CDR1 and CDR2: MGHDK and SYGVNS. CDR3 size: 15 residues. With 1 base removed from V and 4 bases from J, the gap between germline ends came to 13 bases. The data are from a study of patients and donors after allogeneic stem cell transplantation. The clonotype was recovered from a human donor who was either an allogeneic HSCT recipient or a stem cell or donor lymphocyte infusion donor (not recorded which). It is not recorded whose cells these are; they may come from a transplant donor. Sequenced: blood, either unsorted or a sorted T cell fraction (not recorded which). This rearrangement joins TRBV25-1 to TRBJ2-5; a possible D gene is TRBD1 (5 bases). CDR3: CASSELAGNGETQYF. In DNA form, the CDR3 reads TGTGCCAGCAGTGAATTGGCAGGGAATGGAGAGACCCAGTACTTC.